This T cell receptor beta chain was sequenced for a study of CD8+CD57+ T cells in acquired aplastic anemia. Overall study context: Mean read depth for CD4+ cells from healthy donors was 9 million to 13 million.

Genomic DNA, serving as template, underwent TCR beta VDJ and CDR3 profiling. MiXCR was run by TCRdb on the reads, yielding one entry per CDR3 protein. The repertoire has some 82,000 distinct CDR3 sequences, about half of them found once; the top ten carry about 68%. V lost 1 base, J lost 6 bases, and 14 bases lay in between. CDR1 is MNHNS, CDR2 SASEGT, per germline. This CDR3 spans 15 amino acids. This sequence originates from a human donor in good health, serving as a control. This chain joins TRBV6-1 and TRBJ2-3, with TRBD2 as a possible D gene (6 bases). Sequencing was performed on sorted CD4+, CD8+, or CD8+CD57+ T cells (not recorded which) from PBMCs. In nucleotides, the CDR3 is TGTGCCAGCAGTGAAGAGAGAGGAGCGGGTGATACGCAGTATTTT. This sequence encodes CASSEERGAGDTQYF.